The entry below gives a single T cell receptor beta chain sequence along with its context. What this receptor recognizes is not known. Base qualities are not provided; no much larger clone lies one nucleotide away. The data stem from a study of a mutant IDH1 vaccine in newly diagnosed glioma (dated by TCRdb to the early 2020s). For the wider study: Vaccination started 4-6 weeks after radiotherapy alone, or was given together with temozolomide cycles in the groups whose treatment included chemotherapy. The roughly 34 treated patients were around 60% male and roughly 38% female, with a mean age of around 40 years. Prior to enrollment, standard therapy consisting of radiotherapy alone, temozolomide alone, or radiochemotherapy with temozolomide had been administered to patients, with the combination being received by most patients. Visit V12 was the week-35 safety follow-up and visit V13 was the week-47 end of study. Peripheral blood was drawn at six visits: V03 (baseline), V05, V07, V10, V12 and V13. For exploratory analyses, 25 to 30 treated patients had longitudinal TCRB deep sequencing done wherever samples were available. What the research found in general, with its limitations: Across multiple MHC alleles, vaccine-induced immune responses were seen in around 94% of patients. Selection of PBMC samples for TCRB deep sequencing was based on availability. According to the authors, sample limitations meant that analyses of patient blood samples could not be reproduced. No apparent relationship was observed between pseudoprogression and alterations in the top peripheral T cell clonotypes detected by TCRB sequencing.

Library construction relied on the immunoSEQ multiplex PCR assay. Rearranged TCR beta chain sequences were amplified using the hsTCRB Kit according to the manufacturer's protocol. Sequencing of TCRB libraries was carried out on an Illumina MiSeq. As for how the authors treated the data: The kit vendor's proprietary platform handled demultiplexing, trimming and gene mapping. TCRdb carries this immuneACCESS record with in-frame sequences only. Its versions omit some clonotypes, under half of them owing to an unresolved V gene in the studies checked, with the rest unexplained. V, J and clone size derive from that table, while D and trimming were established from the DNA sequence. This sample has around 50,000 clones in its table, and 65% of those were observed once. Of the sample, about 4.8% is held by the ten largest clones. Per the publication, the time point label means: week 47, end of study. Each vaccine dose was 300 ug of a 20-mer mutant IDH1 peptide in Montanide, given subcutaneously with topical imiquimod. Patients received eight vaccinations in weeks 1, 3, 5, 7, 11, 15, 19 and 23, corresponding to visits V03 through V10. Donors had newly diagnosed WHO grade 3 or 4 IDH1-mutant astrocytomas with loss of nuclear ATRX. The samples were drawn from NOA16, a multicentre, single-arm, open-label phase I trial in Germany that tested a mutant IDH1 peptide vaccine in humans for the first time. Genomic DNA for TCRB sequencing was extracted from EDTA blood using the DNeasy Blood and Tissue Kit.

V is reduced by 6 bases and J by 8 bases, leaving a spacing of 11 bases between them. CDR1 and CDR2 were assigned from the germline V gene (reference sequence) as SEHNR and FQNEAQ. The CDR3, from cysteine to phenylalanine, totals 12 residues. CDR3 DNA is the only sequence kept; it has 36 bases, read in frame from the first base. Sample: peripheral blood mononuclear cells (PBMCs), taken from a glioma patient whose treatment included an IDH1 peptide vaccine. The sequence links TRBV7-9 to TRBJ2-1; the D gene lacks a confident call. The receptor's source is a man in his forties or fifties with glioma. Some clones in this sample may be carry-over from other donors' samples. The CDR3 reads CASSLSGDEQFF. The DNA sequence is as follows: TGTGCCAGCAGTTTGTCCGGCGATGAGCAGTTCTTC. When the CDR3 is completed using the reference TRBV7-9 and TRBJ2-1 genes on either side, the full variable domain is DTGVSQNPRHKITKRGQNVTFRCDPISEHNRLYWYRQTLGQGPEFLTYFQNEAQLEKSRLLSDRFSAERPKGSFSTLEIQRTEQGDSAMYLCASSLSGDEQFFGPGTRLTVL.